This TCR beta chain was sequenced for a study of early T cells in non-severe SARS-CoV-2 infection. Study details: The authors sequenced bulk RNA from unsorted whole blood, leaving chains unpaired. Overall study findings and caveats: VDJdb-based matching was biased toward anti-spike CD8 responses and missed private and CD4 specificities.

The V gene end was trimmed by 3 bases and the J gene end by 1 base; junction bases not matched to a gene: 8. This CDR3 spans 18 amino acids. CDR1 is MNHGY and CDR2 is SVAAGI in the germline V gene. Unique molecular identifiers tagged individual cDNA molecules. From the 5' RACE reads, TCRdb called clonotypes with MiXCR, one entry per CDR3 protein. The data contain 25,000 to 35,000 distinct CDR3 sequences, about 4% of them seen just once; the ten biggest clones take up roughly 11%. This clonotype occurred many times. Its antigen is still unknown. Sample: whole blood. The clonotype was recovered from an adult who was a healthcare worker with PCR-confirmed SARS-CoV-2 infection or an uninfected control (not recorded which). V is TRBV6-9 and J is TRBJ2-1; 11 bases line up with TRBD2. The CDR3 DNA follows: TGTGCCAGCAGTTACCTTAGCGGGAGGGCCGGATCCTACAATGAGCAGTTCTTC. It specifies CASSYLSGRAGSYNEQFF.